This T cell receptor beta chain is from a study of monozygotic twins with inflammatory bowel disease. With the 5' RACE reads reprocessed, TCRdb shows one record per CDR3 protein and no DNA. The sample has approximately 340,000 distinct CDR3 sequences, and its top ten clones hold 2% to 2.5%. The sample was blood. This clonotype originated in a human donor with ulcerative colitis or Crohn's disease, or a healthy co-twin of an affected twin (not recorded which).

The CDR3 protein is CASSEQASSDEQYF. The chain is built from TRBV2 and TRBJ2-7. The CDR3 has 14 residues. The germline V gene has CDR1 SNHLY and CDR2 FYNNEI.